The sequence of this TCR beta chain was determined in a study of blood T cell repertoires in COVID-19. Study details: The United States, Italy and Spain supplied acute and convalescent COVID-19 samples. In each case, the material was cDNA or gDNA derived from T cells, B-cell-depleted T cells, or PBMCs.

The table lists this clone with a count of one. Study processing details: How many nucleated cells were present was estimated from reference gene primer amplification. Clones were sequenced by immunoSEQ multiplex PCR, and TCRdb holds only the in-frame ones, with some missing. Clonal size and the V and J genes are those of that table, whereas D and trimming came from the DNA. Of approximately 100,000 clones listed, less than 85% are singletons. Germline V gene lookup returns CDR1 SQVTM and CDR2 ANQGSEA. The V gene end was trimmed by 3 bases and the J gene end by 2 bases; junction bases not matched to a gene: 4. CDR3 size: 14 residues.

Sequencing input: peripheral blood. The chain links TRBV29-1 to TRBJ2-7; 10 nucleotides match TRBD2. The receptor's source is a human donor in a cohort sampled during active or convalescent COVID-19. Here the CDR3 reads CSVDSTSGTYEQYF. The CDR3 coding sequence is TGCAGCGTTGATTCTACTAGCGGGACCTACGAGCAGTACTTC.